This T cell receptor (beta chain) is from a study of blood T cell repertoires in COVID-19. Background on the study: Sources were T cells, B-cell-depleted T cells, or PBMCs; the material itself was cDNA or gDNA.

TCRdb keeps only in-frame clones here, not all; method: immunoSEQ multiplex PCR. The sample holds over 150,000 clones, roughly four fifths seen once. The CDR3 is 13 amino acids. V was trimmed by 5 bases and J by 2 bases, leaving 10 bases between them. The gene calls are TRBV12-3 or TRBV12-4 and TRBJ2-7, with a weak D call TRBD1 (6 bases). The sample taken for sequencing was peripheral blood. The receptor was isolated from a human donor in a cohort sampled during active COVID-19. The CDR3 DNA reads TGTGCCAGCAGTAACAGGGAAACCTACGAGCAGTACTTC. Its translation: CASSNRETYEQYF.